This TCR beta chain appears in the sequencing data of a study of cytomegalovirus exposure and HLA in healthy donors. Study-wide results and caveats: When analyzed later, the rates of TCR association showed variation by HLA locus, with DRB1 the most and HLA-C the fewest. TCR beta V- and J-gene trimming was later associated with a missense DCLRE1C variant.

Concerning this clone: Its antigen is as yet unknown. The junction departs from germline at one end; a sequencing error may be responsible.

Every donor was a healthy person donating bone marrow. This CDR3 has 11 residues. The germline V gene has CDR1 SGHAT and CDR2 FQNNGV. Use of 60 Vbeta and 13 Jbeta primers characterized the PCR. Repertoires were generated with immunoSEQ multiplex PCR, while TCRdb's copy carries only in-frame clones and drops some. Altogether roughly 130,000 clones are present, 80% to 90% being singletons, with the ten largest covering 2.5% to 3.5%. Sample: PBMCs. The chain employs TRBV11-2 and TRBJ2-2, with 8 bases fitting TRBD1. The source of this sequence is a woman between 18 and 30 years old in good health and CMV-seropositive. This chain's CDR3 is CASSIQGGLFF. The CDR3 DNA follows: TGTGCCAGCAGCATACAGGGGGGGCTGTTTTTT.